The next 8 T cell receptor beta chains were all read from a single sample in a study of CDR3 diversity in severe acne. TCRdb ran MiXCR on the PCR reads and lists one entry per CDR3 protein. The sample yields around 85,000 distinct CDR3 sequences, around 50% seen once. The specimen sequenced was blood. All receptors come from a male donor with severe acne vulgaris.

This chain links TRBV13 with TRBJ1-5; 8 bases line up with TRBD1. With 5 bases clipped from V and 5 bases from J, the junction kept 2 bases outside the gene matches. The CDR3 totals 13 residues. Per the germline V gene, CDR1 is PRHDT and CDR2 is FYEKMQ (reference sequence). The CDR3 protein is CASSTTGDQPQHF. CDR3 bases: TGTGCCAGCAGCACGACAGGGGATCAGCCCCAGCATTTT. The whole variable domain, remainder taken from reference TRBV13 and TRBJ1-5, is AAGVIQSPRHLIKEKRETATLKCYPIPRHDTVYWYQQGPGQDPQFLISFYEKMQSDKGSIPDRFSAQQFSDYHSELNMSSLELGDSALYFCASSTTGDQPQHFGDGTRLSIL.

This clonotype was detected a few times. The chain links TRBV30 to TRBJ2-7, with D possibly being TRBD2 (5 bases). V was cut by 3 bases and J by 1 base, with 13 bases left in between. This CDR3 is 14 amino acids long. From germline, CDR1 is GTSNPN and CDR2 SVGIG (reference sequence). The CDR3 DNA reads as TGTGCCTGGAGGGTGCTAGCTAATTCCTACGAGCAGTACTTC. Encoded protein: CAWRVLANSYEQYF.

Note on this clonotype: A much larger clone is a single base away; this may be a read error. This rearrangement joins TRBV20-1 to TRBJ2-2; D might be TRBD2 (6 bases). Trimming removed 3 bases from V and 0 bases from J, with 14 bases in between. This CDR3 is 16 amino acids long. From germline, CDR1 is DFQATT and CDR2 SNEGSKA (reference sequence). The CDR3 nucleotides read TGCAGTGCTAGGGGTACTAGCTGGGCGAACACCGGGGAGCTGTTTTTT. Translating it yields CSARGTSWANTGELFF.

The chain combines TRBV11-1 with TRBJ2-7; tentatively, D is TRBD1 or TRBD2 (5 bases each). The germline CDR1 and CDR2 sequences are SGHAT and FQDESV (reference sequence). Trimming left V 3 bases short and J 2 bases short, with 23 bases between. This CDR3 region has 18 residues. The CDR3 here is CASSFIYVIEGTPYEQYF. The CDR3 DNA sequence: TGTGCCAGCAGCTTTATTTATGTAATAGAAGGGACCCCCTACGAGCAGTACTTC.

The chain carries TRBV20-1 and TRBJ2-1; 10 bases agree with TRBD2. Germline V gives CDR1 DFQATT, CDR2 SNEGSKA (reference sequence). The CDR3 loop spans 13 amino acids. The CDR3 here is CSRTSGSYNEQFF. CDR3 DNA: TGCAGCAGGACTAGCGGCTCCTACAATGAGCAGTTCTTC.

V is TRBV15 and J is TRBJ2-7, with TRBD1 matching over 9 bases. Germline trimming cut 3 bases from V and 4 bases from J; bases unmatched to any gene: 10. The CDR3 consists of 16 residues. CDR1 is LNHNV, CDR2 YYDKDF, per germline (reference sequence). The CDR3 sequence: CATSREDGTGRYEQYF. The CDR3 DNA reads TGTGCCACCAGCAGGGAGGACGGGACAGGGCGGTACGAGCAGTACTTC. The full variable domain, its missing parts supplied by reference TRBV15 and TRBJ2-7, is DAMVIQNPRYQVTQFGKPVTLSCSQTLNHNVMYWYQQKSSQAPKLLFHYYDKDFNNEADTPDNFQSRRPNTSFCFLDIRSPGLGDTAMYLCATSREDGTGRYEQYFGPGTRLTVT.

The rearrangement joins TRBV9 to TRBJ1-2; D call uncertain. The CDR3 sequence is 14 residues long. V lost 0 bases and J 3 bases, leaving 9 bases between the germline ends. Looked up from germline, CDR1 is SGDLS and CDR2 is YYNGEE. Written as DNA, the CDR3 is TGTGCCAGCAGCGTAGGGTTTGGGGACTATGGCTACACCTTC. It translates to CASSVGFGDYGYTF.

This clonotype was seen repeatedly, ten times or more. V gene TRBV2 combines with J gene TRBJ2-5; perhaps TRBD2 as D (5 bases). The CDR3 has 15 residues. Germline CDR1 is SNHLY and CDR2 is FYNNEI. V was trimmed by 7 bases and J by 5 bases, leaving 20 bases between them. CDR3 amino acids: CASTVWEHPEETQYF. In nucleotides, the CDR3 is TGTGCCAGCACGGTCTGGGAGCACCCGGAGGAGACCCAGTACTTC.